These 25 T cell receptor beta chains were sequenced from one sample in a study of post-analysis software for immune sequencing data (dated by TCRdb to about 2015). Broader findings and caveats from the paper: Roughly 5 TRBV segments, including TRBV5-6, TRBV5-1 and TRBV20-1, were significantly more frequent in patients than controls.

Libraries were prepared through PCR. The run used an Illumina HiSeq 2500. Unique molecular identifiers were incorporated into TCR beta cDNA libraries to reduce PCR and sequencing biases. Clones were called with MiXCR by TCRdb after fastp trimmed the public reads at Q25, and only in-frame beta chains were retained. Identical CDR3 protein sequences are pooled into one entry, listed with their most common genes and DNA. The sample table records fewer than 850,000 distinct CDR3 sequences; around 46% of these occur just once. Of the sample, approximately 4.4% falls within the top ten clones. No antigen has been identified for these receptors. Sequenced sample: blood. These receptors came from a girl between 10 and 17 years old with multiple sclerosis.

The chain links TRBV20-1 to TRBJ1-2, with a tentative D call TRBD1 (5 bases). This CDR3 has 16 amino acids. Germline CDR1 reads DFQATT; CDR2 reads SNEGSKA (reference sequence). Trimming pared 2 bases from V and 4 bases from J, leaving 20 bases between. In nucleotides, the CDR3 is TGCAGTGCTAGAACCCCCTCGGGAGGGGTTCGCTATGGCTACACCTTC. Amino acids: CSARTPSGGVRYGYTF.

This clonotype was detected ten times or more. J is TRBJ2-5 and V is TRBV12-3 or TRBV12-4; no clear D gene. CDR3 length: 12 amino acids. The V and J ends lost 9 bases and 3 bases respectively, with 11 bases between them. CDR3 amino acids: CASGNVEETQYF. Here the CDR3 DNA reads TGTGCCAGTGGGAACGTCGAAGAGACCCAGTACTTC.

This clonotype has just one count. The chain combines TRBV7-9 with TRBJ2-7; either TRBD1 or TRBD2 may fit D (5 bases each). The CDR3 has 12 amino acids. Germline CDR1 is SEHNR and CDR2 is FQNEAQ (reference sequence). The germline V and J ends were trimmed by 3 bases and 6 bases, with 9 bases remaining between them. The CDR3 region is CASSFGAREQYF. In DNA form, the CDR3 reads TGTGCCAGCAGCTTCGGGGCTCGCGAGCAGTACTTC.

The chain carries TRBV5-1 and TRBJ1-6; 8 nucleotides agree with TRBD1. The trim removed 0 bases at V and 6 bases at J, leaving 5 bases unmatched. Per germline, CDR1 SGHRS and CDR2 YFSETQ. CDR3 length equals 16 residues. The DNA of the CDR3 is TGCGCCAGCAGCTTGGGACCGGGACAGGCTAATTCACCCCTCCACTTT. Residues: CASSLGPGQANSPLHF.

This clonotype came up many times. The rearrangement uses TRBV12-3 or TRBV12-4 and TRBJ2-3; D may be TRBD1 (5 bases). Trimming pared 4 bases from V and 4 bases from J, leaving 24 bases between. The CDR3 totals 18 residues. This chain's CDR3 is CASSSTSGRAIGADTQYF. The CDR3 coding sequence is TGTGCCAGCAGTTCGACCTCAGGGCGCGCGATAGGAGCAGATACGCAGTATTTT.

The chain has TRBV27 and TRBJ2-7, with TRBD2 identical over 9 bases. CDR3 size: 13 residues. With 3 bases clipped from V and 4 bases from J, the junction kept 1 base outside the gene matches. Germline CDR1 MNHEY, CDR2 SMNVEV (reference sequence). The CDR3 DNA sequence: TGTGCCAGCAGTTTCGCGGGAGGGTACGAGCAGTACTTC. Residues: CASSFAGGYEQYF.

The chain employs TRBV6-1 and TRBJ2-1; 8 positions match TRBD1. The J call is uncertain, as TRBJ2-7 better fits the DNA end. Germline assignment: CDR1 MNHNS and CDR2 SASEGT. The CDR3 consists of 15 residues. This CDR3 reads CASSDWRQGYNEQYF. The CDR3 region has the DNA TGTGCCAGCAGTGATTGGCGACAGGGGTACAATGAGCAGTACTTC.

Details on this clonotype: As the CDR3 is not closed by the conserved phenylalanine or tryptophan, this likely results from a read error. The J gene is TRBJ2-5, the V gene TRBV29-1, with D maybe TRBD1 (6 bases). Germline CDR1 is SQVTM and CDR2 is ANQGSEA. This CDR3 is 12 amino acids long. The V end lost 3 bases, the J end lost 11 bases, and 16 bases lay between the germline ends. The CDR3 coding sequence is TGCAGCGTTGAGGGGGCTGTTGGGGAGCAGTACGTC. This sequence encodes CSVEGAVGEQYV.

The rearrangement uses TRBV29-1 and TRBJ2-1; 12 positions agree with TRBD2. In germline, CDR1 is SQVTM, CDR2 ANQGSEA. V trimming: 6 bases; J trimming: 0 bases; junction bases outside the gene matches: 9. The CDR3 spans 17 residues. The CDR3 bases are TGCAGCGTCCCGATCGGACTAGCGGGAAGCTCCTACAATGAGCAGTTCTTC. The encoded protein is CSVPIGLAGSSYNEQFF.

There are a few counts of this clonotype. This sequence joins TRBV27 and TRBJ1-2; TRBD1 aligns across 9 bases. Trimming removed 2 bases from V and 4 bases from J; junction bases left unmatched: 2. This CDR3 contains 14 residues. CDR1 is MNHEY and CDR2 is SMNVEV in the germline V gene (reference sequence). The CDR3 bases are TGTGCCAGCAGTTTAGGGACAGGGACCTATGGCTACACCTTC. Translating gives CASSLGTGTYGYTF.

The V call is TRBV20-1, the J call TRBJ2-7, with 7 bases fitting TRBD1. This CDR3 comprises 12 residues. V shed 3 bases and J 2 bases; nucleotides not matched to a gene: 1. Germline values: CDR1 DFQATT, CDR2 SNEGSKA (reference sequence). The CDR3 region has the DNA TGCAGTGCTAGGGACAGGACCTACGAGCAGTACTTC. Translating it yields CSARDRTYEQYF.

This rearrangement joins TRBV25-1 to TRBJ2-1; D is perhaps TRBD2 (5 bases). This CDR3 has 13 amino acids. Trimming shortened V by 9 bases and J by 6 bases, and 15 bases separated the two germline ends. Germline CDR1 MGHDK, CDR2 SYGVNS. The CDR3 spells CASSAIGPNEQFF. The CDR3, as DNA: TGTGCCAGTAGCGCCATAGGTCCCAATGAGCAGTTCTTC.

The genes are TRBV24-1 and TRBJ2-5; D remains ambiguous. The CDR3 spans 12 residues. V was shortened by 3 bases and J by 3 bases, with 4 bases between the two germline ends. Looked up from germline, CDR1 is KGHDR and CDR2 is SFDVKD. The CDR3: CATSDAEETQYF. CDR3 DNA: TGTGCCACCAGTGATGCCGAAGAGACCCAGTACTTC.

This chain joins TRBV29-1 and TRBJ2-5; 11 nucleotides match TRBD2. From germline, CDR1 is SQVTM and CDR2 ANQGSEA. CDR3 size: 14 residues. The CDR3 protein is CSADPASGRKDQYF. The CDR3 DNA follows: TGCAGTGCCGACCCCGCTAGCGGGAGGAAAGACCAGTACTTC.

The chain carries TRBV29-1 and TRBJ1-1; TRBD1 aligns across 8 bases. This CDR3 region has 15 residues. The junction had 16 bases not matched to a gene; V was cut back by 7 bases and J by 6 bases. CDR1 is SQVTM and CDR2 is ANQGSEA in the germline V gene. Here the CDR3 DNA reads TGCAGCGCCCTATCCGACAGGGGCTCCAATTCTGAAGCTTTCTTT. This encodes CSALSDRGSNSEAFF.

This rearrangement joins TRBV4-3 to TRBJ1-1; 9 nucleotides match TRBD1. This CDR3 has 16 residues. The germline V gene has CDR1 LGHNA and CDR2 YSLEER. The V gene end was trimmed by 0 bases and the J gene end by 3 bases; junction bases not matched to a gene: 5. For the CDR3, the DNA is TGCGCCAGCAGCCAAGATCCCGGGACAGGGCACACTGAAGCTTTCTTT. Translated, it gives CASSQDPGTGHTEAFF.

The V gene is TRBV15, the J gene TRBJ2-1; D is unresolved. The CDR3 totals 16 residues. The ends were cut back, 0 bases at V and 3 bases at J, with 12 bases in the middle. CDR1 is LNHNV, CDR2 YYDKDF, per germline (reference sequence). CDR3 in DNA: TGTGCCACCAGCAGAGATTACTCACTGGACTACAATGAGCAGTTCTTC. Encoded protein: CATSRDYSLDYNEQFF.

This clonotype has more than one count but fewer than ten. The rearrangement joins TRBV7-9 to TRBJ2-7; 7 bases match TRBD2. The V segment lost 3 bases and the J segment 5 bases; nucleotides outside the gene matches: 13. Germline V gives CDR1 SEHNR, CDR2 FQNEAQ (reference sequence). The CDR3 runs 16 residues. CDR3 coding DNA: TGTGCCAGCAGCTTTGTGGGGGAGGGTCTGTCCGACGAGCAGTACTTC. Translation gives CASSFVGEGLSDEQYF.

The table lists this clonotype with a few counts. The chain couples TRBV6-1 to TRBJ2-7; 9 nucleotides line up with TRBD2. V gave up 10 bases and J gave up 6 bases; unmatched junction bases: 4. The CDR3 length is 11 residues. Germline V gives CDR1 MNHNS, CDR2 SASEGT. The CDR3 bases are TGTGCCACTAGCGGGGTACCCGAGCAGTACTTC. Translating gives CATSGVPEQYF.

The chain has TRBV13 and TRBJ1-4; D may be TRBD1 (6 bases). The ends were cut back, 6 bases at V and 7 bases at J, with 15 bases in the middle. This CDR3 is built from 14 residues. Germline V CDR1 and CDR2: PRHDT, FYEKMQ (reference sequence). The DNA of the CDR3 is TGTGCCAGCAGTTACAGGGTGGGGGGTGAAAAACTGTTTTTT. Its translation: CASSYRVGGEKLFF.

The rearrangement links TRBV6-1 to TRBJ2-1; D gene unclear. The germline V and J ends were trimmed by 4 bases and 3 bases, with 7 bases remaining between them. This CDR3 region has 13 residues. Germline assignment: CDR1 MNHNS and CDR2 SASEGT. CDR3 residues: CASSGAVYNEQFF. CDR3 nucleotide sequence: TGTGCCAGCAGTGGGGCGGTCTACAATGAGCAGTTCTTC.

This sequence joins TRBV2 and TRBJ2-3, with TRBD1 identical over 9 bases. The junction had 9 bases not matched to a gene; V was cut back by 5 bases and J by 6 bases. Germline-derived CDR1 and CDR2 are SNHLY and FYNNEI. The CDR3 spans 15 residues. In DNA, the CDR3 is TGTGCCAGCAGTATCCCGGGACAGGGTTCGGATACGCAGTATTTT. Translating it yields CASSIPGQGSDTQYF.

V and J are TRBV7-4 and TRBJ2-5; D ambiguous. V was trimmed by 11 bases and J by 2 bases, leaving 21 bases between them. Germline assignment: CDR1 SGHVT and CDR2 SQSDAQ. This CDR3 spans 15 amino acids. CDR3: CAVPGRAVVQETQYF. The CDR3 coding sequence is TGTGCCGTACCAGGTCGCGCCGTAGTTCAAGAGACCCAGTACTTC.

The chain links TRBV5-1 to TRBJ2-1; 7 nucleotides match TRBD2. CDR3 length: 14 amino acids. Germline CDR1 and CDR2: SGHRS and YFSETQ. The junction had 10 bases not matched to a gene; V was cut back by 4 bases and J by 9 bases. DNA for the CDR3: TGCGCCAGCAGCGCAAGGGACTACGAAACTGAGCAGTTCTTC. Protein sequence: CASSARDYETEQFF. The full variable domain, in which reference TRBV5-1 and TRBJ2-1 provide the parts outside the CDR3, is KAGVTQTPRYLIKTRGQQVTLSCSPISGHRSVSWYQQTPGQGLQFLFEYFSETQRNKGNFPGRFSGRQFSNSRSEMNVSTLELGDSALYLCASSARDYETEQFFGPGTRLTVL.

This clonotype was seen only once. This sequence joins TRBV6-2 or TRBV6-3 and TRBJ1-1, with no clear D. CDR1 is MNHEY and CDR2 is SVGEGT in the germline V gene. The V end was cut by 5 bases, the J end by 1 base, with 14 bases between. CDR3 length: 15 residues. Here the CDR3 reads CASSPAGSPNTEAFF. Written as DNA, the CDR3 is TGTGCCAGCAGTCCCGCGGGGTCCCCGAACACTGAAGCTTTCTTT.